A selection of T cell receptor beta chains follows, all from one sample in a study of cytomegalovirus exposure and HLA in healthy donors. Clones were sequenced by immunoSEQ multiplex PCR, and TCRdb holds only the in-frame ones, with some missing. The table includes 170,000 or so clones, 85% detected once. The source material was PBMCs. The source of these receptors is a man between 18 and 29 years old in good health and CMV-seropositive. Both conserved end residues are part of each CDR3. Expanded clones are given a class, and other clones once, few, many or no size at all.

clone size | J gene | V gene | CDR3 protein
. | TRBJ2-7 | TRBV9 | CASSVAQGPPYEQYF
. | TRBJ1-2 | TRBV30 | CAWSVSQLKSYTF
. | TRBJ2-5 | TRBV28 | CASSLQTGSGETQYF
. | TRBJ2-3 | TRBV7-2 | CASSLGLAGGGDTQYF
. | TRBJ2-1 | TRBV5-1 | CASSPRGQGASVGNEQFF
. | TRBJ1-5 | TRBV2 | CASSGIGNQPQHF
once | TRBJ1-4 | TRBV25-1 | CASSGTGTGYEKLFF
once | TRBJ1-2 | TRBV27 | CASSFTGHYGYTF
. | TRBJ2-6 | TRBV6-5 | CASSYSEGSGANVLTF
. | TRBJ2-4 | TRBV30 | CAWNSGRGAKNIQYF
. | TRBJ1-2 | TRBV6-5 | CASSPQGDGYTF
. | TRBJ2-5 | TRBV27 | CASSLGRQGRGETQYF
. | TRBJ1-1 | TRBV7-3 | CASTQSGPGQNTEAFF
few | TRBJ1-5 | TRBV6-1 | CASTTSNQPQHF
. | TRBJ2-1 | TRBV6-1 | CASSGAYGTTSYSEQFF
. | TRBJ2-1 | TRBV27 | CASGTGVNNEQFF
once | TRBJ1-1 | TRBV2 | CASSLTGENTEAFF
. | TRBJ2-1 | TRBV7-9 | CASSLGTWSYNEQFF
. | TRBJ2-7 | TRBV21-1 | CASSRGRTGGCYEQYF
once | TRBJ2-7 | TRBV2 | CASSEGGGRAEGQYF
. | TRBJ1-1 | TRBV4-1 | CASSDLETLSEAFF
. | TRBJ2-1 | TRBV4-1 | CASSQRSGGASGQFF
. | TRBJ1-1 | TRBV12-5 | CASGLVYGEAFF
. | TRBJ1-1 | TRBV10-2 | CASSESTGAMNTEAFF
once | TRBJ1-1 | TRBV19 | CASSILAGETEAFF
once | TRBJ2-5 | TRBV6-1 | CASSEAWGRGQETQYF
. | TRBJ1-4 | TRBV10-1 | CASSPTGATKLFF
. | TRBJ2-7 | TRBV30 | CAWAQGYEQYF
. | TRBJ2-3 | TRBV9 | CASSVVFASGTDTQYF
. | TRBJ2-7 | TRBV7-3 | CASSLIPGQGGEQYF
. | TRBJ1-5 | TRBV28 | CASSAYDRAFPQHF
many | TRBJ1-2 | TRBV29-1 | CSVGPDYGYTF
. | TRBJ1-1 | TRBV2 | CASTQEGQGARGSAFF
. | TRBJ1-2 | TRBV11-3 | CASSLRGSSPRYGYTF
. | TRBJ1-6 | TRBV5-4 | CASSLGGYSPLHF
. | TRBJ2-2 | TRBV6-6 | CASRFPGQPETGELFF
. | TRBJ2-7 | TRBV2 | CASREQGTLVEQYF
. | TRBJ2-1 | TRBV2 | CASRGGLAERRQFF
. | TRBJ1-6 | TRBV9 | CASSVSGGSSPLHF
. | TRBJ1-6 | TRBV11-2 | CASSLDYNNSPLHF
once | TRBJ1-2 | TRBV25-1 | CASSDPGGLHGYTF
. | TRBJ1-4 | TRBV30 | CAWSRQGTNEKLFF